This T cell receptor (beta chain) was captured in a study of OX40 agonist ivuxolimab in advanced cancers. Whole-study context: Previous treatment with anti-PD-1, anti-PD-L1 or anti-CTLA-4 therapy was allowed; 35% to 50% had received some.

Concerning this clone itself: Its antigen is still unknown.

Method: immunoSEQ multiplex PCR; TCRdb's copy keeps in-frame clones and lacks some. The repertoire includes some 15,000 clones, around 83% of them detected once, and roughly 39% sits in the top ten. The study, taken as a whole, reports: Dosing at 0.1 to 3.0 mg/kg was accompanied by clonal expansion of CD4+ and CD8+ blood T cells by week 6.

Germline loops: CDR1 ENHRY, CDR2 SYGVKD. Trimming stripped 0 bases from V and 1 base from J, with 6 bases between. This CDR3 is 14 amino acids long. Patients were ineligible given autoimmune disease history or systemic immunosuppression. The clonotype originates from an adult with an advanced solid tumor such as melanoma, head and neck, liver or kidney cancer. Source: CD4+ or CD8+ T cells sorted from blood, taken in a trial of the OX40 agonist ivuxolimab. The chain carries TRBV10-3 and TRBJ2-5; unclear D gene. Here the CDR3 reads CAISESDTQETQYF. DNA of the CDR3: TGTGCCATCAGTGAGTCAGATACCCAAGAGACCCAGTACTTC.